This T cell receptor beta chain stems from a study of T cell repertoires in cytomegalovirus infection. About the study: In public TCR beta signatures, there were indications of both CMV infection and matching HLA type.

TCRdb passed the reads through MiXCR, listing each CDR3 protein once. The sample records roughly 990,000 distinct CDR3 sequences, roughly 30% being singletons. Germline CDR1 and CDR2: SGHDN and FVKESK. This CDR3 is 16 amino acids long. Trimming removed 4 bases from V and 3 bases from J, with 19 bases in between. As regards this clonotype: The antigen is unknown.

Study-level findings and limits: Cumulative public TCR beta family frequency identified carriers of CMV plus the relevant HLA.

The chain recombines TRBV14 with TRBJ2-7, with a weak D call TRBD2 (7 bases). This TCR was sampled from a human donor in good health (CMV status not recorded). Some clones in this sample may be carry-over from other donors' samples. This specimen was cultured CD8+ T cells from PBMCs, taken from culture after CMV antigen stimulation. CDR3 residues: CASSRPAEGGGYEQYF. CDR3 in DNA: TGTGCCAGCAGCCGTCCTGCCGAGGGGGGGGGCTACGAGCAGTACTTC.